This T cell receptor beta chain was recovered during a study of cytomegalovirus exposure and HLA in healthy donors. Study-wide findings and caveats: Reports state that TCR beta sequences accurately predicted most subjects' HLA-A and HLA-B alleles. HLA allele associations emerged for some 16,000 TCR beta sequences in a later analysis, at 0.05 false discovery rate.

The CDR3 sequence is 14 residues long. Trimming at V came to 7 bases and at J to 7 bases, leaving 10 bases not matched to a gene. Germline-derived CDR1 and CDR2 are LNHDA and SQIVND (reference sequence). The PCR employed 60 Vbeta primers together with 13 Jbeta primers. The data were produced by immunoSEQ multiplex PCR, yet TCRdb's version contains in-frame clones alone and is incomplete. The sample lists 150,000 to 170,000 clones; 70% to 80% were seen once. The table lists this clone with a count of one. The antigen is unknown. Participants comprised healthy donors of bone marrow. Donors likely had unrecorded immune exposures despite being nominally healthy when sampled.

This sequence was found in a man aged 30 to 39 in good health and CMV-seropositive. Sequenced material: PBMCs. V is TRBV19 and J is TRBJ2-7; TRBD2 matches at 10 bases. This CDR3 reads CASTGLAGVGEQYF. CDR3 sequence (DNA): TGTGCCAGTACAGGGCTAGCGGGAGTAGGGGAGCAGTACTTC.